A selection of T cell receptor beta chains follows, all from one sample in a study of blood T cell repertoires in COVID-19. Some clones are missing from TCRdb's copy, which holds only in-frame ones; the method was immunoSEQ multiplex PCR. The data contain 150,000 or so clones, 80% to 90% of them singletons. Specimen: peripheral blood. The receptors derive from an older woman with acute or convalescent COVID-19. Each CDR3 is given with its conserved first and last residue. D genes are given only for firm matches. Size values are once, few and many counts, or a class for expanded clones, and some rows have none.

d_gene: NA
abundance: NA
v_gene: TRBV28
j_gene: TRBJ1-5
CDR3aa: CASSLGTPQAQHF
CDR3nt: TGTGCCAGCAGTTTAGGGACACCCCAGGCCCAGCATTTT

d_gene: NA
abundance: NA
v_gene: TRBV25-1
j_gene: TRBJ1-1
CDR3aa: CASSEYKGGSSGAFF
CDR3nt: TGTGCCAGCAGTGAATATAAAGGGGGTTCGTCTGGAGCTTTCTTT

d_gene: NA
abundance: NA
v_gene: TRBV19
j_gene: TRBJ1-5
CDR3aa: CASSDRPAEPQHF
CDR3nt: TGTGCCAGTAGTGACAGGCCCGCTGAACCCCAGCATTTT

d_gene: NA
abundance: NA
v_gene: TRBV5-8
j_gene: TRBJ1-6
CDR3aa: CASSFVRSHRHDSPLHF
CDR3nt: TGTGCCAGCAGCTTCGTTCGGTCTCATCGACATGATTCACCCCTCCACTTT

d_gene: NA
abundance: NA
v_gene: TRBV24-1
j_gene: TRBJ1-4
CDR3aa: CATSDSTEKLFF
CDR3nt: TGTGCCACCAGTGATTCTACTGAAAAACTGTTTTTT

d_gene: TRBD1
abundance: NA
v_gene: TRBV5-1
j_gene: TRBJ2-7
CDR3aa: CASSEGTGPYEQYF
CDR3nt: TGCGCCAGCAGCGAAGGGACAGGGCCCTACGAGCAGTACTTC

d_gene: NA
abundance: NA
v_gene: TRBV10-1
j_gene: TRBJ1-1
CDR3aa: CASSESTGRLNTEAFF
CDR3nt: TGCGCCAGCAGTGAGTCGACAGGACGTTTAAACACTGAAGCTTTCTTT

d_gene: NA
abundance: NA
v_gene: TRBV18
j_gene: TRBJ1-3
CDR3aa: CASSPQGFGNTIYF
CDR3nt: TGTGCCAGCTCACCCCAGGGTTTTGGAAACACCATATATTTT

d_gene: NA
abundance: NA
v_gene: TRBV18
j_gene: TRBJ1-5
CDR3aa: CASSPELSTRGSNQPQHF
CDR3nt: TGTGCCAGCTCACCTGAACTATCTACCAGGGGTAGCAATCAGCCCCAGCATTTT

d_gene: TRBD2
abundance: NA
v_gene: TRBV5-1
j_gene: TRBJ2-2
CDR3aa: CASSPGTSQSGELFF
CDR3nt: TGCGCCAGCAGCCCGGGGACTAGCCAATCCGGGGAGCTGTTTTTT

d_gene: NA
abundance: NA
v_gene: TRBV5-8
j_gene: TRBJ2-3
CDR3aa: CASSPGQGGSDTQYF
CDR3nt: TGTGCCAGCAGCCCCGGGCAGGGGGGATCAGATACGCAGTATTTT

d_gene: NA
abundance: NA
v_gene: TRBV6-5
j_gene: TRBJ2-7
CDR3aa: CASSYGGYYEQYF
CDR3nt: TGTGCCAGCAGTTACGGCGGTTACTACGAGCAGTACTTC

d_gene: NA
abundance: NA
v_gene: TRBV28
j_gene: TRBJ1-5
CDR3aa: CASSPRGQPQHF
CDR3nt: TGTGCCAGCAGTCCAAGGGGTCAGCCCCAGCATTTT

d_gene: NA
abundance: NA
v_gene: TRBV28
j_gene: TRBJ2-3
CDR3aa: CASSSLGGANPSTDTQYF
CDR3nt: TGTGCCAGCAGTTCCCTAGGGGGGGCAAACCCTAGCACAGATACGCAGTATTTT

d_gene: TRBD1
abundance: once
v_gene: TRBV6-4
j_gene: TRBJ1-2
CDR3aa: CASHLTGDVRTWDGYTF
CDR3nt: TGTGCCAGCCATCTTACAGGGGATGTCCGAACTTGGGATGGCTACACCTTC

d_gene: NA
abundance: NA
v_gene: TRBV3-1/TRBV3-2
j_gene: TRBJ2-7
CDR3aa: CASSQPPQVYEQYF
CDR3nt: TGTGCCAGCAGCCAGCCTCCACAAGTCTACGAGCAGTACTTC